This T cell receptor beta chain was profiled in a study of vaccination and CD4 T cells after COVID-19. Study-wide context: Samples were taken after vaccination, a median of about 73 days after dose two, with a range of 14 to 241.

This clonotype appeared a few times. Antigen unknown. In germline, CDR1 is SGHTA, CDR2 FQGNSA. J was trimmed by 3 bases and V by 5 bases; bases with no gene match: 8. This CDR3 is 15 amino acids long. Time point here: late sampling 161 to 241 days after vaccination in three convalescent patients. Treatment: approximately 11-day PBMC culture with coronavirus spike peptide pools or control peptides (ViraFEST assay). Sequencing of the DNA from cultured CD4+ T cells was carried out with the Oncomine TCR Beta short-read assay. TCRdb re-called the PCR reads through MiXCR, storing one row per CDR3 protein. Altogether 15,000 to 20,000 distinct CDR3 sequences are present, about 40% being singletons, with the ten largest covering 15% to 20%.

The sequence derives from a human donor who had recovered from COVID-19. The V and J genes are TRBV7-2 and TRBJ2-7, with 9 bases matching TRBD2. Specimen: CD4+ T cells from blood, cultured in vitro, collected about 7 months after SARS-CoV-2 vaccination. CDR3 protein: CASSQRTSDNYEQYF. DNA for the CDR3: TGTGCCAGCAGCCAAAGGACTAGCGATAACTACGAGCAGTACTTC.